This TCR beta chain was recorded in a study of T cell responses to AZD1222 COVID-19 vaccine. Concerning this clone itself: No antigen is known for it.

Only in-frame clones appear in the TCRdb table, and some are missing; sequencing was by immunoSEQ multiplex PCR. The sample holds about 120,000 clones, roughly nine tenths seen once. The CDR3 runs to 15 residues. Per the germline V gene, CDR1 is MNHEY and CDR2 is SMNVEV (reference sequence). V lost 0 bases to trimming and J lost 1 base, with 9 bases between them. Findings and caveats of the study: Nearly half of spike-specific TCRs reportedly target variant regions that are unmutated in the B.1.351 and B.1.1.7 variants. The span of vaccine-associated CD4 TCRs extended across spike, with dominance at 160-218 and 743-854.

The material was peripheral blood, obtained on day 0 of AZD1222 vaccination. The V and J genes are TRBV27 and TRBJ1-1, with a weak D call TRBD1 (5 bases). This TCR came from an adult in good health. CDR3 in DNA: TGTGCCAGCAGTTTATCTGGGGCTGCGAACACTGAAGCTTTCTTT. Protein: CASSLSGAANTEAFF.